The 23 T cell receptor beta chains reported below all come from one sample, sequenced in a study of blood T cell repertoires in COVID-19. Here immunoSEQ multiplex PCR was the method, and the copy in TCRdb shows in-frame clones only, minus some. The data hold about 180,000 clones, with about 89% observed a single time. The material sequenced was peripheral blood. These receptors all come from a man younger than 35 who had recovered from COVID-19.

This clone has just a few counts. The chain has TRBV11-1 and TRBJ2-7; 8 bases are a match to TRBD2. Germline V CDR1 and CDR2: SGHAT, FQDESV (reference sequence). The CDR3 has 14 residues. Trimming at V came to 3 bases and at J to 5 bases, leaving 6 bases not matched to a gene. The chain's CDR3 is CASSFSGTRDEQYF. CDR3 bases: TGTGCCAGCAGCTTTTCCGGGACTAGAGACGAGCAGTACTTC.

This clone was recorded a few times. One end of the junction is discordant with germline, which a read error may explain. The CDR3 loop is CASMGIGGLAEVAKTGELFF. CDR3 nucleotides: TGTGCCAGTATGGGCATAGGGGGACTAGCGGAGGTAGCGAAAACCGGGGAGCTGTTTTTT. The rearrangement joins TRBV19 to TRBJ2-2, with 11 bases aligning to TRBD2. This CDR3 has 20 residues. Germline CDR1 and CDR2: LNHDA and SQIVND (reference sequence). Based on the CDR3 plus reference TRBV19 and TRBJ2-2, the full variable domain is DGGITQSPKYLFRKEGQNVTLSCEQNLNHDAMYWYRQDPGQGLRLIYYSQIVNDFQKGDIAEGYSVSREKKESFPLTVTSAQKNPTAFYLCASMGIGGLAEVAKTGELFFGEGSRLTVL.

V and J are TRBV27 and TRBJ2-1; 9 bases match TRBD1. V was clipped by 2 bases and J by 4 bases; unmatched bases: 6. Germline assignment: CDR1 MNHEY and CDR2 SMNVEV (reference sequence). The CDR3 is 16 residues long. The CDR3 region is CASSLGPDRGYNEQFF. The CDR3 DNA sequence: TGTGCCAGCAGTTTAGGCCCGGACAGGGGATACAATGAGCAGTTCTTC.

The chain combines TRBV24-1 with TRBJ2-1; unclear D gene. Per the germline V gene, CDR1 is KGHDR and CDR2 is SFDVKD. The CDR3 is made up of 14 amino acids. Trimming pared 3 bases from V and 2 bases from J, leaving 7 bases between. As DNA, the CDR3 is TGTGCCACCAGTGATCCTCGAGCCTACAATGAGCAGTTCTTC. Its translation: CATSDPRAYNEQFF.

The sample holds one count of this clone. V and J are TRBV29-1 and TRBJ1-4; D is perhaps TRBD1 (5 bases). Germline V CDR1 and CDR2: SQVTM, ANQGSEA. The length of the CDR3 is 14 residues. Deletions cut 4 bases from V and 7 bases from J, with 16 bases between. The CDR3 is CSVGVQGGGEKLFF. The CDR3 bases are TGCAGCGTTGGGGTGCAGGGTGGTGGTGAAAAACTGTTTTTT.

The chain uses TRBV10-2 and TRBJ2-1, with 9 bases fitting TRBD2. The V gene end was trimmed by 7 bases and the J gene end by 9 bases; junction bases not matched to a gene: 19. There are 17 residues in the CDR3. In germline, CDR1 is WSHSY, CDR2 SAAADI. Here the CDR3 reads CASTPRLAGTLLSEQFF. The CDR3 bases are TGCGCCAGCACCCCTCGCCTAGCGGGGACGCTATTAAGTGAGCAGTTCTTC.

This clone was counted between two and nine times. This chain links TRBV3-1 (or the pseudogene TRBV3-2) with TRBJ2-2; D call uncertain. Germline loops: CDR1 LGHDT, CDR2 YNNKEL (reference sequence). V was clipped by 0 bases and J by 3 bases, with 14 bases between them. The CDR3 runs to 17 residues. CDR3 DNA sequence: TGTGCCAGCAGCCAAGATCTGCAGACTCTTTACACCGGGGAGCTGTTTTTT. Protein: CASSQDLQTLYTGELFF.

The genes are TRBV5-4 and TRBJ2-1; 10 bases are shared with TRBD2. The V and J ends lost 4 bases and 3 bases, in that order; junction bases with no gene match: 7. CDR3 length: 16 amino acids. The germline gives CDR1 SGHNT, CDR2 YYREEE (reference sequence). This CDR3 reads CASSAFSSGSYNEQFF. As DNA, the CDR3 is TGTGCCAGCAGCGCCTTCTCTAGCGGGAGCTACAATGAGCAGTTCTTC.

The chain joins TRBV28 to TRBJ2-3; possibly TRBD2 for D (5 bases). Germline V gene sequence: CDR1 MDHEN, CDR2 SYDVKM. Trimming pared 4 bases from V and 8 bases from J, leaving 10 bases between. The CDR3 loop spans 12 amino acids. The chain's CDR3 is CASSYREITQYF. CDR3 in DNA: TGTGCCAGCAGTTACCGGGAAATTACGCAGTATTTT.

The count of this clone is one. V is TRBV19 and J is TRBJ1-1; weak D call: TRBD1 (5 bases). CDR1 LNHDA and CDR2 SQIVND come from the germline V gene (reference sequence). The CDR3 is 15 amino acids. V gave up 4 bases and J gave up 4 bases, with 16 bases separating them. The DNA of the CDR3 is TGTGCCAGTAGTAGATTGTTAGGGAGGGGCACTGAAGCTTTCTTT. Protein product: CASSRLLGRGTEAFF.

This chain uses TRBV5-1 with TRBJ2-5; 8 positions match TRBD2. Trimming cost V 2 bases and J 4 bases; bases outside gene matches: 4. Germline CDR1 is SGHRS and CDR2 is YFSETQ. There are 14 residues in the CDR3. For the CDR3, the DNA is TGCGCCAGCAGCTTAGCGGGAGTGGGAGAGACCCAGTACTTC. It yields the protein CASSLAGVGETQYF.

The chain is built from TRBV6-1 and TRBJ1-2; TRBD1 is a possible D gene (5 bases). Trimming cost V 2 bases and J 7 bases, with 11 bases left between them. From germline, CDR1 is MNHNS and CDR2 SASEGT. This CDR3 region has 13 residues. In nucleotides, the CDR3 is TGTGCCAGCAGTGAACAGGGTTTGGCTGGCTACACCTTC. Amino acids: CASSEQGLAGYTF.

The chain is built from TRBV6-2 or TRBV6-3 and TRBJ2-7, with TRBD1 identical over 7 bases. Germline CDR1 MNHEY, CDR2 SVGEGT. With V trimmed by 5 bases and J by 1 base, 11 bases remained unmatched. The CDR3 sequence is 16 residues long. In DNA form, the CDR3 reads TGTGCCAGCAGTAACATCGGGACAGCCGGTTCCTACGAGCAGTACTTC. Its protein product is CASSNIGTAGSYEQYF.

The rearrangement uses TRBV7-2 and TRBJ1-5; D ambiguous. This CDR3 comprises 14 residues. CDR1 is SGHTA and CDR2 is FQGNSA in the germline V gene. Trimming shortened V by 2 bases and J by 4 bases, and 9 bases separated the two germline ends. CDR3 region: CASSLMGGNQPQHF. DNA for the CDR3: TGTGCCAGCAGCTTAATGGGCGGGAATCAGCCCCAGCATTTT.

The genes are TRBV19 and TRBJ1-3, with 7 nucleotides matching TRBD1. From germline, CDR1 is LNHDA and CDR2 SQIVND (reference sequence). Trimming removed 9 bases from V and 1 base from J; junction bases left unmatched: 12. CDR3 length: 16 residues. The CDR3 DNA is TGTGCCAGCCTCAACAGGGGAGCTGCTTCTGGAAACACCATATATTTT. Encoded protein: CASLNRGAASGNTIYF.

The V gene is TRBV19, the J gene TRBJ2-7; 9 positions agree with TRBD1. Germline CDR1 is LNHDA and CDR2 is SQIVND (reference sequence). Trimming removed 0 bases from V and 2 bases from J; junction bases left unmatched: 2. The CDR3 totals 15 residues. CDR3 sequence: CASSIDWTGAYEQYF. In DNA, the CDR3 is TGTGCCAGTAGTATAGATTGGACAGGGGCCTACGAGCAGTACTTC.

This chain links TRBV12-3 or TRBV12-4 with TRBJ1-1; 8 bases align to TRBD1. CDR3 size: 13 residues. Germline trimming cut 7 bases from V and 7 bases from J; bases unmatched to any gene: 8. The CDR3: CASTVGQGLEAFF. The CDR3 region has the DNA TGTGCCAGCACTGTAGGACAGGGCCTTGAAGCTTTCTTT.

The chain links TRBV28 to TRBJ1-4, with 7 bases aligning to TRBD1. V shed 6 bases and J 2 bases; nucleotides not matched to a gene: 12. The germline gives CDR1 MDHEN, CDR2 SYDVKM. The CDR3 runs 17 residues. The CDR3 spells CASSPPTGELTNEKLFF. CDR3 nucleotide sequence: TGTGCCAGCAGCCCTCCTACAGGGGAATTGACTAATGAAAAACTGTTTTTT.

The chain combines TRBV4-3 with TRBJ2-1; 14 bases are shared with TRBD2. The J segment lost 10 bases and the V segment lost 4 bases, leaving 15 bases of the junction unmatched. The germline gives CDR1 LGHNA, CDR2 YSLEER. The CDR3 runs 18 residues. The CDR3 here is CASSRATGTSGSLEEQFF. CDR3 DNA: TGCGCCAGCAGCCGAGCCACCGGGACTAGCGGGAGCCTCGAGGAGCAGTTCTTC.

J is TRBJ2-2 and V is TRBV7-9; 7 bases match TRBD1. CDR1 SEHNR and CDR2 FQNEAQ come from the germline V gene (reference sequence). The junction had 2 bases not matched to a gene; V was cut back by 4 bases and J by 3 bases. CDR3 size: 14 residues. This CDR3 reads CASSYGTDTGELFF. CDR3 in DNA: TGTGCCAGCAGCTACGGGACAGACACCGGGGAGCTGTTTTTT.

This chain connects TRBV30 to TRBJ1-1; no clear D. Trimming shortened V by 0 bases and J by 6 bases, and 11 bases separated the two germline ends. The V gene's germline CDR1 is GTSNPN and CDR2 SVGIG (reference sequence). CDR3 size: 13 residues. In nucleotides, the CDR3 is TGTGCCTGGAGTGTTAAACGGGGATCTGAAGCTTTCTTT. Translated: CAWSVKRGSEAFF.

The CDR3 sequence: CASSERGTIQPQHF. The CDR3 DNA follows: TGTGCCAGCAGTGAAAGGGGGACTATACAGCCCCAGCATTTT. J is TRBJ1-5 and V is TRBV6-1, with a possible D match to TRBD1 (6 bases). V lost 2 bases, J lost 7 bases, and 12 bases lay in between. Germline V gene sequence: CDR1 MNHNS, CDR2 SASEGT. The CDR3 covers 14 residues.

The chain joins TRBV10-3 to TRBJ1-3; D call uncertain. V was shortened by 9 bases and J by 2 bases, with 11 bases between the two germline ends. The CDR3 loop spans 13 amino acids. CDR1 ENHRY and CDR2 SYGVKD come from the germline V gene. The DNA of the CDR3 is TGTGCCATGATGGAGGGTACTGGAAACACCATATATTTT. It encodes CAMMEGTGNTIYF.